One sample yielded the 29 T cell receptor beta chains listed below, sequenced in a study of T cell responses to AZD1222 COVID-19 vaccine. Clones were read by immunoSEQ multiplex PCR, and TCRdb kept only the in-frame ones, dropping some. The data hold around 160,000 clones, with approximately 91% observed a single time. Material: peripheral blood, obtained on day 0 of AZD1222 vaccination. The receptors originated from an adult in good health.

V is TRBV18 and J is TRBJ2-3; no firm D call. The CDR3 runs to 16 residues. Per the germline V gene, CDR1 is KGHSH and CDR2 is LQKENI. Trimming took off 4 bases at V and 0 bases at J, with 14 bases between the two ends. The CDR3 loop reads CASSQRPTTSTDTQYF. CDR3 sequence (DNA): TGTGCCAGCTCACAACGCCCGACAACTAGCACAGATACGCAGTATTTT.

The rearrangement joins TRBV12-3 or TRBV12-4 to TRBJ1-3, with a possible D match to TRBD1 (5 bases). CDR3 length: 13 amino acids. Trimming took 3 bases from V and 8 from J, leaving 11 bases between them. The CDR3 here is CASSFGREDTIYF. Written as DNA, the CDR3 is TGTGCCAGCAGTTTCGGCAGGGAAGACACCATATATTTT.

Concerning this clone: This specimen includes other DNA sequences encoding the same CDR3. The chain is built from TRBV18 and TRBJ1-5; D remains unclear. CDR3 length: 14 amino acids. V lost 6 bases and J 1 base, leaving 10 bases between the germline ends. Germline V lookup: CDR1 KGHSH, CDR2 LQKENI. The CDR3 nucleotides are TGTGCCAGCTCGCCCGCTAACAGCAATCAGCCCCAGCATTTT. The encoded protein is CASSPANSNQPQHF.

This clone was observed once. This chain links TRBV14 with TRBJ2-7; D may be TRBD1 (6 bases). The CDR3 contains 14 residues. Germline-derived CDR1 and CDR2 are SGHDN and FVKESK. Between the trimmed V and J ends, which lost 2 bases and 5 bases, there was a span of 13 bases. The CDR3 DNA follows: TGTGCCAGCAGCCAAAGGGACACCGTCGACGAGCAGTACTTC. Its protein is CASSQRDTVDEQYF.

In its sample, this clone was seen once. J is TRBJ2-3 and V is TRBV25-1; D is undetermined. The CDR3 contains 12 residues. Germline lookup yields CDR1 MGHDK and CDR2 SYGVNS. V shed 1 base and J shed 8 bases, with 7 bases lying between them. In DNA, the CDR3 is TGTGCCAGCAGTGAATCCGGTGGTACGCAGTATTTT. Protein: CASSESGGTQYF.

This clone appeared once. This sequence joins TRBV7-6 and TRBJ2-7; the match to TRBD1 covers 8 bases. CDR1 SGHVS and CDR2 FNYEAQ come from the germline V gene. Germline trimming cut 3 bases from V and 7 bases from J; bases unmatched to any gene: 11. The CDR3 consists of 15 residues. CDR3 in DNA: TGTGCCAGCAGCTTTCGCCCAACAGGGGGGAGTGAGCAGTACTTC. This translates into CASSFRPTGGSEQYF. Based on the CDR3 plus reference TRBV7-6 and TRBJ2-7, the full variable domain is GAGVSQSPRYKVTKRGQDVALRCDPISGHVSLYWYRQALGQGPEFLTYFNYEAQQDKSGLPNDRFSAERPEGSISTLTIQRTEQRDSAMYRCASSFRPTGGSEQYFGPGTRLTVT.

This clone was detected a few times. The chain uses TRBV28 and TRBJ1-1; D may be TRBD1 (5 bases). V was cut by 5 bases and J by 1 base, with 17 bases left in between. The CDR3 is made up of 16 amino acids. Germline V CDR1 and CDR2: MDHEN, SYDVKM. CDR3 amino acids: CASSQQRWRGNTEAFF. CDR3 coding DNA: TGTGCCAGCAGTCAACAGCGTTGGAGGGGGAACACTGAAGCTTTCTTT.

The rearrangement links TRBV27 to TRBJ2-7; TRBD2 matches 7 bases. Losses at the gene ends were 3 bases for V and 7 bases for J; bases not matched to a gene: 9. This CDR3 spans 14 amino acids. CDR1 is MNHEY and CDR2 is SMNVEV in the germline V gene (reference sequence). The chain's CDR3 is CASSLGRVVQEQYF. The DNA for the CDR3 is TGTGCCAGCAGTTTGGGGAGGGTTGTCCAAGAGCAGTACTTC.

The V and J genes are TRBV6-1 and TRBJ1-2; possible D gene TRBD1, 6 bases. The V gene's germline CDR1 is MNHNS and CDR2 SASEGT. The germline V and J ends were trimmed by 2 bases and 7 bases, with 14 bases remaining between them. The CDR3 contains 14 residues. The CDR3 DNA sequence: TGTGCCAGCAGTGAATTTGCACAGGGCGGTGGCTACACCTTC. It translates to CASSEFAQGGGYTF.

The chain uses TRBV4-1 and TRBJ2-1; TRBD2 agrees at 13 bases. Germline V gene sequence: CDR1 MGHRA, CDR2 YSYEKL. Germline trimming cut 1 base from V and 5 bases from J; bases unmatched to any gene: 5. The CDR3 spans 17 residues. The CDR3 DNA reads TGCGCCAGCAGCCAAGGACTAGCGGGGGGATACAACAATGAGCAGTTCTTC. This translates into CASSQGLAGGYNNEQFF.

For the CDR3, the DNA is TGCGCCAGCAGCCAAGAGTTTGGAGGGACCTCCTACGAGCAGTACTTC. Encoded protein: CASSQEFGGTSYEQYF. The V gene is TRBV4-3, the J gene TRBJ2-7, with D possibly TRBD2 on 6 matching bases. Trimming took 0 bases from V and 0 from J, leaving 12 bases between them. Germline assignment: CDR1 LGHNA and CDR2 YSLEER. This CDR3 has 16 residues.

The chain is built from TRBV28 and TRBJ1-2; 9 positions agree with TRBD1. The CDR3 is 13 residues long. Germline V gene lookup returns CDR1 MDHEN and CDR2 SYDVKM. With V trimmed by 6 bases and J by 7 bases, 6 bases remained unmatched. The CDR3 region has the DNA TGTGCCAGCAGATCGGGACAGGGAACTGGCTACACCTTC. This encodes CASRSGQGTGYTF.

The rearrangement uses TRBV7-3 and TRBJ2-7, with D unresolved. The CDR3 spans 13 residues. Per germline, CDR1 SGHTA and CDR2 FQGTGA. The V gene lost 2 bases and the J gene lost 5 bases, with 10 bases spanning the gap. CDR3: CASSLVRSNEQYF. Written as DNA, the CDR3 is TGTGCCAGCAGCTTAGTCAGGAGTAACGAGCAGTACTTC.

This clone was recorded once. The rearrangement links TRBV6-2 or TRBV6-3 to TRBJ1-2; D uncertain. The CDR3 is made up of 14 amino acids. The germline V gene encodes CDR1 MNHEY and CDR2 SVGEGT. With 2 bases removed from V and 3 bases from J, the gap between germline ends came to 10 bases. The DNA of the CDR3 is TGTGCCAGCAGTTACGACGGTCTTTACTATGGCTACACCTTC. Translation gives CASSYDGLYYGYTF.

The CDR3 sequence is CASSLTVASGGGTDTQYF. CDR3 nucleotides: TGTGCCAGCAGCTTAACAGTGGCTAGCGGGGGCGGCACAGATACGCAGTATTTT. This chain uses TRBV7-3 with TRBJ2-3, with 10 bases fitting TRBD2. The length of the CDR3 is 18 residues. After removal of 0 bases from V and 1 base from J, the junction contained 7 bases not matched to a gene. Germline CDR1 SGHTA, CDR2 FQGTGA.

The genes are TRBV4-3 and TRBJ2-1; no definite D call. Trimming shortened V by 0 bases and J by 7 bases, and 7 bases separated the two germline ends. The CDR3 is 13 residues long. Per germline, CDR1 LGHNA and CDR2 YSLEER. The CDR3, as DNA: TGCGCCAGCAGCCAAGATCGGCAGAATGAGCAGTTCTTC. The encoded protein is CASSQDRQNEQFF.

V and J are TRBV15 and TRBJ1-1; no firm D call. CDR1 is LNHNV and CDR2 is YYDKDF in the germline V gene (reference sequence). V lost 1 base and J lost 1, with 4 bases in between. The CDR3 contains 13 residues. Here the CDR3 reads CATSRGQNTEAFF. The CDR3 DNA reads TGTGCCACCAGCAGAGGGCAGAACACTGAAGCTTTCTTT.

This chain connects TRBV7-2 to TRBJ2-7; 9 nucleotides agree with TRBD1. Germline V gene lookup returns CDR1 SGHTA and CDR2 FQGNSA. After removal of 5 bases from V and 4 bases from J, the junction contained 12 bases not matched to a gene. The CDR3 contains 16 residues. CDR3 nucleotide sequence: TGTGCCAGCAGCCGTCCAGGGGGACAGGGATCGTACGAGCAGTACTTC. It codes for CASSRPGGQGSYEQYF.

The chain combines TRBV7-3 with TRBJ1-1; TRBD1 might be the D (6 bases). V lost 4 bases and J 4 bases, leaving 10 bases between the germline ends. CDR1 and CDR2 (germline): SGHTA, FQGTGA. The CDR3 length is 13 residues. The CDR3 loop reads CASSSTGLTEAFF. CDR3 in DNA: TGTGCCAGCAGCTCAACAGGGCTCACTGAAGCTTTCTTT.

The J gene is TRBJ2-1, the V gene TRBV11-3; TRBD1 aligns across 7 bases. The V gene's germline CDR1 is SGHNT and CDR2 YENEEA. This CDR3 is built from 13 residues. The V and J ends lost 3 bases and 6 bases, in that order; junction bases with no gene match: 2. Here the CDR3 reads CASSLDRRNEQFF. CDR3 sequence (DNA): TGTGCCAGCAGCTTGGACAGGCGCAATGAGCAGTTCTTC.

This chain links TRBV5-1 with TRBJ2-3; TRBD2 matches at 12 bases. This CDR3 has 16 amino acids. V lost 0 bases and J lost 6; bases outside the gene matches: 5. Looked up from germline, CDR1 is SGHRS and CDR2 is YFSETQ. CDR3 in amino acids: CASSLGLAGGPDTQYF. CDR3 bases: TGCGCCAGCAGCTTGGGCCTAGCGGGAGGGCCGGATACGCAGTATTTT.

J is TRBJ2-3 and V is TRBV7-8; D is ambiguous. The CDR3 runs to 15 residues. The V gene lost 6 bases and the J gene lost 1 base, with 14 bases spanning the gap. Germline CDR1 and CDR2: SGHVS and FQNEAQ. The CDR3 is CASRSARRGTDTQYF. CDR3 nucleotides: TGTGCCAGCAGATCAGCCCGTAGAGGCACAGATACGCAGTATTTT.

This chain links TRBV19 with TRBJ1-5; perhaps TRBD1 as D (5 bases). From germline, CDR1 is LNHDA and CDR2 SQIVND (reference sequence). Trimming took 6 bases from V and 0 from J, leaving 9 bases between them. The CDR3 consists of 14 residues. The CDR3 region is CASRGPYSNQPQHF. The CDR3 DNA is TGTGCCAGTAGGGGACCTTATAGCAATCAGCCCCAGCATTTT.

In this sample, this clone turned up once. The chain employs TRBV5-1 and TRBJ2-1; 12 bases fit TRBD2. V lost 4 bases, J lost 9 bases, and 17 bases stayed unmatched. This CDR3 contains 18 residues. CDR1 SGHRS and CDR2 YFSETQ come from the germline V gene. The CDR3 sequence: CASSQNLAGGRLEGEQFF. For the CDR3, the DNA is TGCGCCAGCAGCCAAAATCTAGCGGGAGGGAGACTAGAGGGTGAGCAGTTCTTC.

The J gene is TRBJ2-2, the V gene TRBV11-2; TRBD1 matches 7 bases. With V trimmed by 5 bases and J by 6 bases, 3 bases remained unmatched. CDR3 length: 13 amino acids. Germline V gene lookup returns CDR1 SGHAT and CDR2 FQNNGV. The chain's CDR3 is CASSVTGAGELFF. CDR3 in DNA: TGTGCCAGCAGCGTAACAGGGGCCGGGGAGCTGTTTTTT. Variable domain in full (rest from reference TRBV11-2 and TRBJ2-2): EAGVAQSPRYKIIEKRQSVAFWCNPISGHATLYWYQQILGQGPKLLIQFQNNGVVDDSQLPKDRFSAERLKGVDSTLKIQPAKLEDSAVYLCASSVTGAGELFFGEGSRLTVL.

The rearrangement uses TRBV12-3 or TRBV12-4 and TRBJ2-7; perhaps TRBD1 as D (5 bases). There are 12 residues in the CDR3. Trimming stripped 5 bases from V and 2 bases from J, with 7 bases between. The CDR3 region has the DNA TGTGCCAGCAGTCAGGACACCTACGAGCAGTACTTC. It translates to CASSQDTYEQYF.

The table lists this clone with many counts. V is TRBV20-1 and J is TRBJ1-1, with D possibly being TRBD1 (5 bases). Trimming left V 6 bases short and J 3 bases short, with 8 bases between. CDR1 DFQATT and CDR2 SNEGSKA come from the germline V gene (reference sequence). The CDR3 has 11 residues. Here the CDR3 DNA reads TGCAGTGCCCCGGGGGACACTGAAGCTTTCTTT. Its translation is CSAPGDTEAFF.

This CDR3 reads CASSLGPEKAFF. CDR3 DNA: TGTGCCAGCAGCTTGGGGCCAGAAAAAGCTTTCTTT. The chain couples TRBV7-9 to TRBJ1-1; possible D gene TRBD1, 5 bases. In germline, CDR1 is SEHNR, CDR2 FQNEAQ (reference sequence). Trimming removed 3 bases from V and 9 bases from J, with 11 bases in between. The CDR3 contains 12 residues.

This clone appeared a few times. The CDR3: CASSHRDVLSYNSPLHF. CDR3 sequence (DNA): TGTGCCAGCTCCCATCGGGACGTTCTCTCCTATAATTCACCCCTCCACTTT. This chain links TRBV14 with TRBJ1-6, with a weak D call TRBD1 (5 bases). CDR3 length: 17 amino acids. Germline V lookup: CDR1 SGHDN, CDR2 FVKESK. Between the trimmed V and J ends, which lost 8 bases and 0 bases, there was a span of 17 bases.